This T cell receptor beta chain was profiled in a study of control samples from healthy donors and cancer patients (dated by TCRdb to about 2020). From the cysteine through the phenylalanine, the CDR3 covers 17 amino acids. Only the CDR3 DNA is retained, 51 bases long and in frame from the first base. From V the trimming removes 3 bases and from J it removes 0 bases, while the gene matches leave 3 bases of the junction unaccounted for. CDR1 and CDR2 are read off the germline V gene as SGHTA and FQGNSA. The library was built by means of the immunoSEQ multiplex PCR assay. TCRdb obtained this table from immuneACCESS and retained in-frame rearrangements with V and J assigned. These tables miss some clones; where compared with another copy, unresolved V genes account for less than half of the shortfall, and the remainder is unexplained. The sample table shows more than 100,000 clones, and about 91% are seen once. Of the sample, just over 8.5% falls within the top ten clones.

This clone appeared a few times. The antigen it recognizes is unknown. No base qualities exist here, and no much larger clone lies one base off it. This receptor chain uses TRBV7-2 and TRBJ2-6; a stretch of 9 junction bases matches TRBD1. Sequenced input: blood. This TCR derives from a man between 18 and 35 years old in good health. The CDR3 here reads CASSLKGQGSGANVLTF. The DNA sequence is TGTGCCAGCAGCTTGAAGGGACAGGGCTCTGGGGCCAACGTCCTGACTTTC.